This T cell receptor (beta chain) stems from a study of early T cells in non-severe SARS-CoV-2 infection (dated by TCRdb to the early 2020s). Concerning the study at large: Because TCR sequencing was done on bulk RNA from unsorted whole blood, the alpha and beta chains could not be paired.

Study-wide conclusions, independent of this receptor: VDJdb matching was skewed toward anti-spike CD8 responses, so virus-specific expansions were likely underestimated and private and CD4 specificities were missed.

For this clonotype: The specificity of this receptor is unknown. No much larger clone exists at a distance of one base, and base qualities are not known.

Set within a cohort of healthcare workers in London, UK, this nested case-control study involved weekly PCR testing of nasopharyngeal swabs along with blood sampling. Healthcare workers were enrolled in the week of the UK lockdown, from 23 to 31 March 2020, and were followed every week for up to about 16 weeks. The library came from 5' RACE. These reads were obtained on a NextSeq 500. Unique molecular identifiers were attached to individual cDNA molecules in the TCR library protocol so that sequencing error and PCR bias could be corrected. Both TCR alpha and beta chains were sequenced, and tight co-correlation was observed between alpha and beta sequence abundances in each sample. In the original analysis: Decombinator V4 was used to annotate the V gene, J gene and CDR3 of the TCR sequences. TCRs were defined as expanded if a significant change between any two time points was detected under a Poisson model with p below 0.0001. TCR abundances were normalised to the total number of TCRs sequenced in each sample and reported as counts per million. VDJdb, accessed 1 November 2021, was searched for CMV, EBV and SARS-CoV-2 annotated TCRs, with TCRs annotated for multiple antigens excluded. TCRdb reprocessing: public reads trimmed at Q25 with fastp, clones called with MiXCR, in-frame beta chains kept. All rows with the same CDR3 protein become a single entry with the most common DNA and genes. TCRdb, not the authors, supplied the V and J calls. In all, the sample holds 100,000 to 120,000 distinct CDR3 sequences, and around an eighth of those were seen once. Of the sample, 3% to 4.5% falls within the top ten clones.

The source material was whole blood, sampled at baseline. This sequence originates from an adult who was a healthcare worker with PCR-confirmed SARS-CoV-2 infection or an uninfected control (not recorded which).

The nucleotide sequence is given as TGTGCCAGCAGTCTCTTATCGAACACCGGGGAGCTGTTTTTT. It specifies CASSLLSNTGELFF. The chain employs TRBV12-3 or TRBV12-4 and TRBJ2-2; the D gene assignment is ambiguous. Trimming removed 5 bases from V and 0 bases from J, leaving 7 bases between the germline ends. From the cysteine through the phenylalanine, the CDR3 covers 14 amino acids. Of the read, only the CDR3 DNA is kept; its 42 bases are in frame from base 1.